This entry lists 26 T cell receptor beta chains sequenced from one sample in a study of T cell changes during pregnancy in multiple sclerosis. The repertoire was sequenced with immunoSEQ multiplex PCR; TCRdb's copy has only in-frame clones and lacks some. The repertoire has 13,000 to 15,000 clones, approximately 95% of them found once; the top ten carry 2.5% to 3%. The input for sequencing was peripheral blood, taken in the second trimester of pregnancy. The receptors derive from a female donor in good health, enrolled as a control in a pregnancy study.

The chain combines TRBV5-1 with TRBJ2-1, with a weak D call TRBD2 (6 bases). The CDR3 totals 16 residues. V was shortened by 4 bases and J by 0 bases, with 14 bases between the two germline ends. The germline V gene encodes CDR1 SGHRS and CDR2 YFSETQ. The CDR3 nucleotides read TGCGCCAGCAGCCCATGGGACTTGAGCTCCTACAATGAGCAGTTCTTC. It encodes CASSPWDLSSYNEQFF. The full variable domain, rest sourced from reference TRBV5-1 and TRBJ2-1, is KAGVTQTPRYLIKTRGQQVTLSCSPISGHRSVSWYQQTPGQGLQFLFEYFSETQRNKGNFPGRFSGRQFSNSRSEMNVSTLELGDSALYLCASSPWDLSSYNEQFFGPGTRLTVL.

The chain combines TRBV14 with TRBJ2-5, with TRBD1 as a possible D gene (5 bases). Germline V gene lookup returns CDR1 SGHDN and CDR2 FVKESK. The CDR3 totals 16 residues. V lost 1 base and J lost 3, with 15 bases in between. This CDR3 is CASSQVGQGWEETQYF. CDR3 nucleotides: TGTGCCAGCAGCCAAGTGGGGCAGGGTTGGGAAGAGACCCAGTACTTC.

The chain links TRBV5-1 to TRBJ2-2; D ambiguous. The CDR3 runs to 13 residues. V lost 3 bases, J lost 7 bases, and 10 bases lay in between. Germline lookup yields CDR1 SGHRS and CDR2 YFSETQ. CDR3: CASSSSQLGELFF. The DNA of the CDR3 is TGCGCCAGCAGCTCTTCTCAACTCGGGGAGCTGTTTTTT.

The chain recombines TRBV19 with TRBJ2-5; 7 bases line up with TRBD2. CDR3 length: 16 amino acids. Germline CDR1 and CDR2: LNHDA and SQIVND (reference sequence). Trimming cost V 6 bases and J 6 bases; bases outside gene matches: 16. The CDR3 region is CASREAGDPGVKTQYF. The CDR3 DNA follows: TGTGCCAGTAGGGAGGCGGGGGACCCTGGGGTGAAGACCCAGTACTTC.

Only a few counts were recorded for this clone. Other DNA sequences in the same sample also yield this CDR3. The V call is TRBV6-4, the J call TRBJ2-1; D possibly corresponds to TRBD2 (6 bases). Germline V gene sequence: CDR1 MRHNA, CDR2 SNTAGT. Trimming took 0 bases from V and 0 from J, leaving 6 bases between them. CDR3 size: 15 residues. The CDR3 is CASSDSSGSYNEQFF. DNA for the CDR3: TGTGCCAGCAGTGACTCTAGCGGCTCCTACAATGAGCAGTTCTTC.

This rearrangement joins TRBV27 to TRBJ1-5, with D possibly being TRBD1 (5 bases). Trimming took off 2 bases at V and 6 bases at J, with 8 bases between the two ends. Germline CDR1 MNHEY, CDR2 SMNVEV (reference sequence). This CDR3 region has 13 residues. CDR3 sequence: CASSLGATQPQHF. As DNA, the CDR3 is TGTGCCAGCAGTTTAGGGGCCACTCAGCCCCAGCATTTT.

The rearrangement uses TRBV7-2 and TRBJ1-4, with 9 positions matching TRBD1. The CDR3 extends over 18 amino acids. Trimming took 2 bases from V and 4 from J; bases not matched to a gene: 11. Germline lookup yields CDR1 SGHTA and CDR2 FQGNSA. CDR3 DNA: TGTGCCAGCAGCTTAAAAGCCTCTTGGACAGGGGTTAATGAAAAACTGTTTTTT. Amino acids: CASSLKASWTGVNEKLFF.

The gene calls are TRBV30 and TRBJ1-6; D gene ambiguous. The germline V gene encodes CDR1 GTSNPN and CDR2 SVGIG (reference sequence). V dropped 4 bases and J dropped 7 bases, with 17 bases sitting between them. CDR3 length: 15 amino acids. CDR3 DNA sequence: TGTGCCTGGACCCAGGAGGCGCTTGGGAATTCACCCCTCCACTTT. This codes for CAWTQEALGNSPLHF.

The CDR3 DNA follows: TGTGCCAGTAGTATATGGGTAGGGCTAGCGGAGGAGCAGTTCTTC. Translating it yields CASSIWVGLAEEQFF. The rearrangement uses TRBV19 and TRBJ2-1, with 7 bases identical to TRBD2. This CDR3 contains 15 residues. CDR1 is LNHDA and CDR2 is SQIVND in the germline V gene (reference sequence). Germline trimming cut 2 bases from V and 10 bases from J; bases unmatched to any gene: 11.

The chain combines TRBV5-4 with TRBJ2-1, with D perhaps TRBD1 (9 bases). This CDR3 is 17 amino acids long. From germline, CDR1 is SGHNT and CDR2 YYREEE (reference sequence). V lost 0 bases and J 3 bases, leaving 16 bases between the germline ends. CDR3 DNA: TGTGCCAGCAGCTTGGGCGGGGGGACAGGGATCTACAATGAGCAGTTCTTC. Its translation is CASSLGGGTGIYNEQFF.

Here the CDR3 DNA reads TGTGCCAGCAGCTTACTAGCGGTCCCCGGGGAGCTGTTTTTT. It translates to CASSLLAVPGELFF. The gene calls are TRBV5-4 and TRBJ2-2; 8 bases align to TRBD2. J lost 6 bases, V lost 2 bases, and 3 bases had no gene match. CDR1 is SGHNT and CDR2 is YYREEE in the germline V gene (reference sequence). The length of the CDR3 is 14 residues.

This sequence joins TRBV19 and TRBJ1-4; 7 bases map to TRBD1. The V and J ends lost 5 bases and 5 bases, in that order; junction bases with no gene match: 8. The V gene's germline CDR1 is LNHDA and CDR2 SQIVND (reference sequence). The length of the CDR3 is 15 residues. DNA for the CDR3: TGTGCCAGTAGTGTCGACAGGGCACAAAATGAAAAACTGTTTTTT. This encodes CASSVDRAQNEKLFF.

The table lists this clone with a count of one. The chain combines TRBV10-2 with TRBJ1-5, with D possibly TRBD1 on 6 matching bases. In germline, CDR1 is WSHSY, CDR2 SAAADI. This CDR3 region has 14 residues. The V and J ends lost 3 bases and 7 bases respectively, with 13 bases between them. For the CDR3, the DNA is TGCGCCAGCAGTGAACAGGGAGGGGTGCAGCCCCAGCATTTT. Protein sequence: CASSEQGGVQPQHF.

The chain has TRBV6-6 and TRBJ1-6, with D maybe TRBD1 (5 bases). CDR1 is MNHNY, CDR2 SVGAGI, per germline (reference sequence). Trimming took off 0 bases at V and 10 bases at J, with 13 bases between the two ends. The CDR3 spans 15 residues. The CDR3 is CASSYSSAQGSPLHF. DNA of the CDR3: TGTGCCAGCAGTTACTCGTCGGCCCAGGGATCACCCCTCCACTTT.

The chain recombines TRBV14 with TRBJ2-5; 7 bases align to TRBD2. The V segment lost 1 base and the J segment 5 bases; nucleotides outside the gene matches: 10. The CDR3 consists of 16 residues. The V gene's germline CDR1 is SGHDN and CDR2 FVKESK. The chain's CDR3 is CASSQGIPTSLETQYF. The CDR3 bases are TGTGCCAGCAGCCAAGGGATCCCGACTAGCTTGGAGACCCAGTACTTC.

This chain connects TRBV27 to TRBJ1-1; 10 bases are shared with TRBD1. This CDR3 is built from 13 residues. CDR1 and CDR2 from the germline V gene are MNHEY and SMNVEV (reference sequence). Trimming cost V 3 bases and J 10 bases; bases outside gene matches: 5. CDR3 residues: CASSFGTGDLAFF. CDR3 sequence (DNA): TGTGCCAGCAGTTTTGGGACAGGGGATTTAGCTTTCTTT.

This clone was recorded only once. The chain uses TRBV28 and TRBJ1-1, with TRBD1 matching 7 bases. The CDR3 runs to 14 residues. V was pared by 3 bases and J by 8 bases, with 9 bases of the junction left unmatched. From germline, CDR1 is MDHEN and CDR2 SYDVKM. CDR3 region: CASSFLDRAGEAFF. CDR3 DNA: TGTGCCAGCAGTTTTCTCGACAGGGCGGGCGAAGCTTTCTTT.

The chain joins TRBV29-1 to TRBJ2-7; TRBD2 is a possible D gene (5 bases). Between the trimmed V and J ends, which lost 4 bases and 2 bases, there was a span of 12 bases. CDR1 SQVTM and CDR2 ANQGSEA come from the germline V gene. The CDR3 is made up of 13 amino acids. CDR3 sequence: CSVVGAVTYEQYF. DNA for the CDR3: TGCAGCGTTGTCGGAGCGGTCACCTACGAGCAGTACTTC.

This chain uses TRBV7-2 with TRBJ2-1, with 8 bases lining up with TRBD2. Germline CDR1 reads SGHTA; CDR2 reads FQGNSA. The V and J ends lost 6 bases and 2 bases, in that order; junction bases with no gene match: 6. There are 15 residues in the CDR3. CDR3 residues: CASSYREGPYNEQFF. Here the CDR3 DNA reads TGTGCCAGCAGTTACCGGGAGGGCCCCTACAATGAGCAGTTCTTC. The full variable domain, with the rest looked up from reference TRBV7-2 and TRBJ2-1, is GAGVSQSPSNKVTEKGKDVELRCDPISGHTALYWYRQSLGQGLEFLIYFQGNSAPDKSGLPSDRFSAERTGGSVSTLTIQRTQQEDSAVYLCASSYREGPYNEQFFGPGTRLTVL.

The rearrangement links TRBV28 to TRBJ2-3, with D possibly matching TRBD2 (6 bases). This CDR3 has 15 amino acids. Between the trimmed V and J ends, which lost 6 bases and 2 bases, there was a span of 15 bases. CDR1 is MDHEN and CDR2 is SYDVKM in the germline V gene. CDR3 DNA: TGTGCCAGCAGCCGAGGCGGGGCGGTCACAGATACGCAGTATTTT. This encodes CASSRGGAVTDTQYF.

The chain has TRBV27 and TRBJ1-1; 7 nucleotides align to TRBD1. This CDR3 is 14 amino acids long. V trimming: 6 bases; J trimming: 1 base; junction bases outside the gene matches: 5. Germline loops: CDR1 MNHEY, CDR2 SMNVEV (reference sequence). The CDR3 spells CASSTDRENTEAFF. Here the CDR3 DNA reads TGTGCCAGCAGCACAGACAGGGAGAACACTGAAGCTTTCTTT.

The chain combines TRBV29-1 with TRBJ2-7; D call uncertain. CDR3 size: 12 residues. Between the trimmed V and J ends, which lost 4 bases and 3 bases, there was a span of 10 bases. Germline V CDR1 and CDR2: SQVTM, ANQGSEA. In nucleotides, the CDR3 is TGCAGCGTTGGAGGTGTGAACTACGAGCAGTACTTC. Translation: CSVGGVNYEQYF.

The chain has TRBV2 and TRBJ2-5; 13 bases are a match to TRBD2. This CDR3 is 15 amino acids long. V shed 6 bases and J 5 bases; nucleotides not matched to a gene: 6. Per the germline V gene, CDR1 is SNHLY and CDR2 is FYNNEI. The DNA for the CDR3 is TGTGCCAGCAGAGGGACTAGCGGGGCGGGGGAGACCCAGTACTTC. It is translated as CASRGTSGAGETQYF.

Only one count was recorded for this clone. The chain links TRBV18 to TRBJ2-1; a weak D match, TRBD1 (6 bases). The germline V gene has CDR1 KGHSH and CDR2 LQKENI. Between the trimmed V and J ends, which lost 3 bases and 5 bases, there was a span of 11 bases. The CDR3 contains 14 residues. CDR3 sequence: CASSPTYRDNEQFF. The CDR3, as DNA: TGTGCCAGCTCACCTACCTACAGGGACAATGAGCAGTTCTTC.

The chain combines TRBV5-6 with TRBJ1-1, with no clear D. Germline CDR1 SGHDT, CDR2 YYEEEE. The CDR3 runs to 13 residues. V lost 2 bases to trimming and J lost 1 base, with 6 bases between them. The CDR3 nucleotides read TGTGCCAGCAGCTTCCCCTCGAACACTGAAGCTTTCTTT. Its translation is CASSFPSNTEAFF.

The genes are TRBV9 and TRBJ2-1, with a tentative D call TRBD1 (5 bases). V lost 4 bases to trimming and J lost 3 bases, with 14 bases between them. The CDR3 totals 15 residues. Germline CDR1 reads SGDLS; CDR2 reads YYNGEE. The CDR3 DNA follows: TGTGCCAGCAGCCCCCAGGCCCAGGGCTACAATGAGCAGTTCTTC. Its translation is CASSPQAQGYNEQFF. The complete variable domain, with remaining parts taken from reference TRBV9 and TRBJ2-1, reads DSGVTQTPKHLITATGQRVTLRCSPRSGDLSVYWYQQSLDQGLQFLIQYYNGEERAKGNILERFSAQQFPDLHSELNLSSLELGDSALYFCASSPQAQGYNEQFFGPGTRLTVL.